This is a list of T cell receptor beta chains from one sample in a study of response to subunit inactivated influenza vaccine. TCRdb reprocessed the RT-PCR reads with MiXCR, giving one entry per CDR3 protein. The profile shows hundreds of thousands of distinct CDR3 sequences, 11% of them singletons. These data also formed part of another study, on T cells expressing NK-cell markers.

The material was PBMCs from blood, obtained on the day of vaccination. Receptors were obtained from a man aged 50 to 60 who received an inactivated influenza vaccine. The CDR3 runs from the conserved cysteine through the conserved F or W. The order of the fields is CDR3 protein, CDR3 DNA, clone size, D gene, J gene, V gene. D genes are given only for firm matches. Where a row states a size, it is once, few, many or the class of an expanded clone; other rows omit it.

CASKEDAGIYGELFF | TGTGCCAGCAAAGAGGACGCGGGGATATACGGGGAGCTGTTTTTT | . | . | TRBJ2-2 | TRBV6-2/TRBV6-3
CASSLRGLSSYNEQFF | TGCGCCAGCAGCTTAAGGGGGCTAAGCTCCTACAATGAGCAGTTCTTC | . | TRBD1 | TRBJ2-1 | TRBV5-1
CASSLVDWDRSTDTQYF | TGTGCCAGCAGCTTAGTCGACTGGGACAGAAGCACAGATACGCAGTATTTT | . | TRBD1 | TRBJ2-3 | TRBV7-8
CASQGLANNEQFF | TGTGCCAGCCAAGGGCTAGCGAACAATGAGCAGTTCTTC | many | . | TRBJ2-1 | TRBV12-3/TRBV12-4
CAISTPGGMTEAFF | TGTGCCATCAGTACCCCCGGAGGGATGACTGAAGCTTTCTTT | . | . | TRBJ1-1 | TRBV10-3
CAISEPRTYGELFF | TGTGCCATCAGTGAGCCTAGAACGTACGGGGAGCTGTTTTTT | . | . | TRBJ2-2 | TRBV10-3
CASSDVETQYF | TGTGCCAGCAGTGACGTGGAGACCCAGTACTTC | . | . | TRBJ2-5 | TRBV2
CASSSSNEQFF | TGCGCCAGCAGCTCCTCCAATGAGCAGTTCTTC | many | . | TRBJ2-1 | TRBV5-1
CASSEQGVAEKLFF | TGTGCCAGCAGTGAACAGGGGGTGGCGGAAAAACTGTTTTTT | once | TRBD1 | TRBJ1-4 | TRBV2
CASSSGRDYGYTF | TGTGCCAGCAGCTCCGGACGAGACTATGGCTACACCTTC | few | . | TRBJ1-2 | TRBV7-9
CASSLTLRGNTGELFF | TGCGCCAGCAGCTTGACCCTCAGGGGAAACACCGGGGAGCTGTTTTTT | many | . | TRBJ2-2 | TRBV5-1
CASSIRVNGGNQPQHF | TGCGCCAGCTCCATTCGGGTCAATGGTGGCAATCAGCCCCAGCATTTT | few | . | TRBJ1-5 | TRBV10-2
CAWRALGQITDTQYF | TGTGCCTGGAGAGCCTTAGGGCAGATCACAGATACGCAGTATTTT | . | . | TRBJ2-3 | TRBV30
CASSPPDRGTEAFF | TGTGCCAGCAGCCCACCGGACAGGGGAACTGAAGCTTTCTTT | . | TRBD1 | TRBJ1-1 | TRBV7-2
CASRAGTGGSTGELFF | TGCGCCAGCAGAGCCGGGACAGGGGGGAGCACCGGGGAGCTGTTTTTT | . | TRBD1 | TRBJ2-2 | TRBV5-1